Below, 12 T cell receptor beta chains from the same sample are listed, as sequenced in a study of CXCR4 blockade with PD-1 therapy in pancreatic cancer. Libraries were prepared by immunoSEQ multiplex PCR; TCRdb keeps only in-frame clonotypes and omits some of them. Among fewer than 200 clones, 82% were seen once, and the ten largest hold over 9.5%. The sample was tumor tissue, taken before culture. These receptors all stem from a human donor with pancreatic ductal adenocarcinoma.

The chain employs TRBV6-8 and TRBJ2-3; 7 nucleotides align to TRBD1. The CDR3 loop spans 13 amino acids. V was clipped by 4 bases and J by 7 bases; unmatched bases: 5. Germline V gives CDR1 MNHGY, CDR2 SAAAGT. The CDR3 sequence: CASSSETGYTQYF. In DNA form, the CDR3 reads TGTGCCAGCAGTTCCGAGACAGGGTATACGCAGTATTTT.

The chain links TRBV19 to TRBJ1-5, with D perhaps matching TRBD1 (6 bases). Trimming cost V 7 bases and J 0 bases, with 13 bases left between them. Germline CDR1 is LNHDA and CDR2 is SQIVND (reference sequence). The CDR3 sequence is 15 residues long. The chain's CDR3 is CASKWTADSNQPQHF. The CDR3 DNA follows: TGTGCCAGTAAGTGGACAGCCGATAGCAATCAGCCCCAGCATTTT.

The chain has TRBV14 and TRBJ1-1, with 7 bases that match TRBD1. V shed 4 bases, J shed 5 bases, and the junction held 7 bases outside the gene matches. Germline V gives CDR1 SGHDN, CDR2 FVKESK. This CDR3 has 14 residues. The CDR3 nucleotides are TGTGCCAGCAGCCGTAACCAGGGGGGAACTGAAGCTTTCTTT. Translating it yields CASSRNQGGTEAFF.

This clone occurred a few times. The chain couples TRBV19 to TRBJ2-7; a possible D gene is TRBD2 (5 bases). The V gene lost 5 bases and the J gene lost 0 bases, with 8 bases spanning the gap. CDR1 is LNHDA and CDR2 is SQIVND in the germline V gene (reference sequence). This CDR3 contains 13 residues. DNA for the CDR3: TGTGCCAGTAGTGGAGGTCGCTCCTACGAGCAGTACTTC. Translation: CASSGGRSYEQYF.

The chain employs TRBV7-5 and TRBJ2-2; TRBD2, as called in the table, went unchecked against the DNA. TRBV7-5 corresponds to a pseudogene. This CDR3 contains 15 residues. Here the CDR3 DNA reads TGTGCCAGCAGAGCGGGAGGGAGGAACACCGGGGAGCTGTTTTTT. Translated: CASRAGGRNTGELFF.

The chain is built from TRBV11-3 and TRBJ2-1; 8 bases are shared with TRBD2. Germline trimming cut 8 bases from V and 9 bases from J; bases unmatched to any gene: 15. Per the germline V gene, CDR1 is SGHNT and CDR2 is YENEEA. The CDR3 loop spans 15 amino acids. The CDR3 loop is CASLIWGEREFEQFF. The CDR3 coding sequence is TGTGCCAGCCTAATATGGGGGGAGCGGGAGTTTGAGCAGTTCTTC.

This clone appeared once. The V and J genes are TRBV19 and TRBJ2-5; 9 bases fit TRBD2. V was pared by 5 bases and J by 3 bases, with 7 bases of the junction left unmatched. Per the germline V gene, CDR1 is LNHDA and CDR2 is SQIVND (reference sequence). There are 15 residues in the CDR3. CDR3 loop: CASSGTRLAEETQYF. CDR3 DNA: TGTGCCAGTAGTGGCACGAGACTAGCGGAAGAGACCCAGTACTTC.

V is TRBV18 and J is TRBJ1-3; D unclear. CDR1 is KGHSH, CDR2 LQKENI, per germline. Trimming took 4 bases from V and 0 from J, leaving 13 bases between them. This CDR3 has 16 amino acids. Written as DNA, the CDR3 is TGTGCCAGCTCACTCGGTATTCGAGCCTCTGGAAACACCATATATTTT. Amino acids: CASSLGIRASGNTIYF.

The V and J genes are TRBV6-8 and TRBJ2-7; no definite D call. This CDR3 has 13 amino acids. Trimming stripped 7 bases from V and 3 bases from J, with 13 bases between. Germline CDR1 reads MNHGY; CDR2 reads SAAAGT. The CDR3 DNA is TGTGCCAGCACCACTGAGTCCATCTACGAGCAGTACTTC. Translated, it gives CASTTESIYEQYF.

The chain links TRBV7-2 to TRBJ2-1, with 8 bases identical to TRBD2. This CDR3 has 15 residues. Trimming removed 0 bases from V and 6 bases from J; junction bases left unmatched: 4. Germline assignment: CDR1 SGHTA and CDR2 FQGNSA. The CDR3 reads CASSLAGLGTNEQFF. The CDR3 DNA sequence: TGTGCCAGCAGCTTAGCGGGACTAGGCACCAATGAGCAGTTCTTC.

This chain uses TRBV18 with TRBJ1-5; D remains unclear. The CDR3 length is 14 residues. Trimming cost V 4 bases and J 0 bases, with 7 bases left between them. CDR1 and CDR2 (germline): KGHSH, LQKENI. The CDR3 reads CASSQEYSNQPQHF. CDR3 in DNA: TGTGCCAGCTCACAGGAATATAGCAATCAGCCCCAGCATTTT.

The V call is TRBV6-8, the J call TRBJ2-7, with 8 bases identical to TRBD2. The CDR3 spans 15 residues. With 6 bases clipped from V and 0 bases from J, the junction kept 7 bases outside the gene matches. Germline V gene data show CDR1 as MNHGY and CDR2 as SAAAGT. CDR3 sequence (DNA): TGTGCCAGCAGAATGGGACTAGGGAGCTCCTACGAGCAGTACTTC. It codes for CASRMGLGSSYEQYF.